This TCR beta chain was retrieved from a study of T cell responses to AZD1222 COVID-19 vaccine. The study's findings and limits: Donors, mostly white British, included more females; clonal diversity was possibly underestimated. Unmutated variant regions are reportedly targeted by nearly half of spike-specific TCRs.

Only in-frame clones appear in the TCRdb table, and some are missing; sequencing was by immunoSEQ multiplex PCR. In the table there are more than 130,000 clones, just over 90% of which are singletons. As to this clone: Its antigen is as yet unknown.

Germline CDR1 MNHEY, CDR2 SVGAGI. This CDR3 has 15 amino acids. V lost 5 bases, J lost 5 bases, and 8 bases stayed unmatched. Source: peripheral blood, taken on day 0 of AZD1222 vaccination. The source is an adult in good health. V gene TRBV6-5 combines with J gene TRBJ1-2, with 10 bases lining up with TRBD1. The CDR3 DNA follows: TGTGCCAGCAGTACCAACCGGGACAGGGGTTATGGCTACACCTTC. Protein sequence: CASSTNRDRGYGYTF.